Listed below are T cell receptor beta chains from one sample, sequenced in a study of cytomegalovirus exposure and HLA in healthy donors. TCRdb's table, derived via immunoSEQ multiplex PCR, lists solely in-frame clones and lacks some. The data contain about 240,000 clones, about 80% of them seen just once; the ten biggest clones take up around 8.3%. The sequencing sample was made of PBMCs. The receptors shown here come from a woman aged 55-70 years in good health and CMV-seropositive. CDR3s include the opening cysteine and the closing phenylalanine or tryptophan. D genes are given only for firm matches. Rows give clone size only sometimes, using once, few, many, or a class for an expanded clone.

TGTGCCTCAGGGTACAGGGACGAAGGCTACACCTTC	CASGYRDEGYTF	-	TRBV10-3	-	TRBJ1-2
TGTGCCAGCTCACCACCTATAACAGATACGCAGTATTTT	CASSPPITDTQYF	-	TRBV18	-	TRBJ2-3
TGTGCCAGCAGCTCCGGGACAGGAGAAATGAACACTGAAGCTTTCTTT	CASSSGTGEMNTEAFF	TRBD1	TRBV5-5	-	TRBJ1-1
TGCAGCGTTGAAGACGGGACAACCTACGAGCAGTACTTC	CSVEDGTTYEQYF	-	TRBV29-1	-	TRBJ2-7
TGTGCCAGCAGCTTAGTGTCACTAGCGGGACTCTCCTACGAGCAGTACTTC	CASSLVSLAGLSYEQYF	TRBD2	TRBV7-2	-	TRBJ2-7
TGTGCCAGCAGTTCCGGGACAGGGTTTGAAAAACTGTTTTTT	CASSSGTGFEKLFF	TRBD1	TRBV28	-	TRBJ1-4
TGTGCCACCAGCAGTGGACAGTCCCATATCACTAATGAAAAACTGTTTTTT	CATSSGQSHITNEKLFF	-	TRBV15	-	TRBJ1-4
TGTGCCAGCAGCTCCCGGACTAGCGGGAGGATTTACGAGCAGTACTTC	CASSSRTSGRIYEQYF	TRBD2	TRBV7-2	-	TRBJ2-7
TGTGCCAGTAGTATTCCTAGCGCGAGCACAGATACGCAGTATTTT	CASSIPSASTDTQYF	-	TRBV19	-	TRBJ2-3
TGTGCCAGCAGCCAAGATACAGGGCGAGGGGGCTACACCTTC	CASSQDTGRGGYTF	-	TRBV4-2	-	TRBJ1-2
TGTGCCAGTAGTAGGACTAGCGGGCTTTCCTACAATGAGCAGTTCTTC	CASSRTSGLSYNEQFF	TRBD2	TRBV19	-	TRBJ2-1
TGCAGCGTTGTGTTGCTCACAGGGAGAAGTACAGATACGCAGTATTTT	CSVVLLTGRSTDTQYF	-	TRBV29-1	-	TRBJ2-3
TGTGCCATCAGTACCCCGGACAGGAACTATGGCTACACCTTC	CAISTPDRNYGYTF	TRBD1	TRBV10-3	-	TRBJ1-2
TGTGCCAGCAGCGTAGAGACAGGGGGAGACACCATATATTTT	CASSVETGGDTIYF	TRBD1	TRBV9	-	TRBJ1-3
TGTGCCAGCAGTGAAGCAAGAGGGGGAGGGGATGGCTACACCTTC	CASSEARGGGDGYTF	-	TRBV6-1	-	TRBJ1-2
TGTGCCAGCAGTTCGACAGGGGGCTGGAATCAGCCCCAGCATTTT	CASSSTGGWNQPQHF	TRBD1	TRBV27	-	TRBJ1-5
TGCGCCAGCAGGGGACAGGCCTTTTTAAACTATGGCTACACCTTC	CASRGQAFLNYGYTF	TRBD1	TRBV5-1	-	TRBJ1-2
TGTGCCAGCAGTTTGGGACAGCTCTACGAGCAGTACTTC	CASSLGQLYEQYF	TRBD1	TRBV2	-	TRBJ2-7
TGTGCCAGCAGCTTAGTGGGCGGGGAATTGAGCTCCTACAATGAGCAGTTCTTC	CASSLVGGELSSYNEQFF	-	TRBV7-3	-	TRBJ2-1
TGTGCCAGCAGTGGGACACCCTACTACGAGCAGTACTTC	CASSGTPYYEQYF	-	TRBV6-5	-	TRBJ2-7
TGTGCCAGCAGCCGACAGTTTTCCGGGGCCAACGTCCTGACTTTC	CASSRQFSGANVLTF	-	TRBV7-2	many	TRBJ2-6
TGCGCCAGCAGCTTGGCAGGGCTCGGAAACACCATATATTTT	CASSLAGLGNTIYF	-	TRBV5-1	-	TRBJ1-3
TGTGCCAGCTCACCCACCGGGGTTGGCTACACCTTC	CASSPTGVGYTF	-	TRBV18	-	TRBJ1-2
TGTGCCATCAGTGAGTCTACAGGGTGGACTGAAGCTTTCTTT	CAISESTGWTEAFF	-	TRBV10-3	-	TRBJ1-1
TGTGCCACCACGGGGGTTGCGGACGAGCAGTACTTC	CATTGVADEQYF	-	TRBV2	-	TRBJ2-7
TGTGCCAGCAGCCTAGACAGCTCCTACGAGCAGTACTTC	CASSLDSSYEQYF	-	TRBV11-3	once	TRBJ2-7
TGTGCCAGCAGCGCTGACGGGACAGCGTCCTACGAGCAGTACTTC	CASSADGTASYEQYF	TRBD1	TRBV9	-	TRBJ2-7
TGTGCCAGTAGTACCGGGTCGGGTCAGCCCCAGCATTTT	CASSTGSGQPQHF	-	TRBV19	-	TRBJ1-5
TGTGCCAGCAGCTTAAGAGGACAGATCTATTTCTCTGGAAACACCATATATTTT	CASSLRGQIYFSGNTIYF	-	TRBV7-7	-	TRBJ1-3
TGTGCCAGCAGTCCCTATGGGGCGGAAATGGGCAATCAGCCCCAGCATTTT	CASSPYGAEMGNQPQHF	-	TRBV28	-	TRBJ1-5
TGTGCCAGCAGTGAGGCACGGGAGGATGAGCAGTTCTTC	CASSEAREDEQFF	TRBD2	TRBV6-4	-	TRBJ2-1
TGTGCCAGCAGCCCCGGCGGGCTAGCGGGAACCGGGGAGCTGTTTTTT	CASSPGGLAGTGELFF	TRBD2	TRBV13	-	TRBJ2-2
TGTGCCAGCAGTAACGGTCCGAGCACCGGGGAGCTGTTTTTT	CASSNGPSTGELFF	-	TRBV2	-	TRBJ2-2
TGTGCCAGCAGCCCCGGACGGACTAGCGGGAGGATCAATGAGCAGTTCTTC	CASSPGRTSGRINEQFF	TRBD2	TRBV9	-	TRBJ2-1
TGTGCCAGCAGATCTCGCGGGACAGGCGACTATGGCTACACCTTC	CASRSRGTGDYGYTF	TRBD1	TRBV6-1	-	TRBJ1-2
TGTGCCAGCAGTATCGACTCGTTCAATGAGCAGTTCTTC	CASSIDSFNEQFF	-	TRBV2	-	TRBJ2-1
TGTGCCAGCAGCTGGGCCCGGACAGGGGGTAACTCTGGAAACACCATATATTTT	CASSWARTGGNSGNTIYF	TRBD1	TRBV7-8	-	TRBJ1-3
TGCAGCGTCGGACAGGGGAGGAATACTGAAGCTTTCTTT	CSVGQGRNTEAFF	TRBD1	TRBV29-1	once	TRBJ1-1
TGTGCCATCAGTCTTGCCGGGACTAGCGGTTCATACGAGCAGTACTTC	CAISLAGTSGSYEQYF	TRBD2	TRBV10-3	-	TRBJ2-7
TGTGCCAGCAGTTGGGAAAGGAGACAGGGGAATGAGCAGTACTTC	CASSWERRQGNEQYF	TRBD1	TRBV6-5	-	TRBJ2-7
TGCAGCGTTGGACAGGGACCGGGAGGGGTTTTGAATACGCAGTATTTT	CSVGQGPGGVLNTQYF	-	TRBV29-1	-	TRBJ2-3
TGTGCCAGCAGCTCCCCTCACCGGGACAGGCAGAACAATGAGCAGTTCTTC	CASSSPHRDRQNNEQFF	TRBD1	TRBV9	few	TRBJ2-1
TGTGCCAGCAGTGACCACAGGGGATGGTATGGCTACACCTTC	CASSDHRGWYGYTF	TRBD1	TRBV6-1	-	TRBJ1-2
TGCGCCAGCAGCTTGGACAGGGTGGCTGAAAAACTGTTTTTT	CASSLDRVAEKLFF	-	TRBV5-1	-	TRBJ1-4
TGTGCCAGCAGTACACCTGCAGAAACCTATGGCTACACCTTC	CASSTPAETYGYTF	-	TRBV6-5	-	TRBJ1-2
TGCAGCGCCATGGGGACAGGGAGCCTCGACTCCTACGAGCAGTACTTC	CSAMGTGSLDSYEQYF	TRBD1	TRBV29-1	-	TRBJ2-7
TGTGCCAGCAGCCATCACAGAGCCTACGAGCAGTACTTC	CASSHHRAYEQYF	-	TRBV6-1	-	TRBJ2-7
TGTGCCAGCAGCTCCGGGACTAGCGGAATAAATGAGCAGTTCTTC	CASSSGTSGINEQFF	TRBD2	TRBV7-6	once	TRBJ2-1
TGTGCCAGCAGCGTAGTGGCGGGGAAGCAGTTCTTC	CASSVVAGKQFF	-	TRBV9	-	TRBJ2-1
TGTGCCAGCAGCTTGGCTCTTTCTCCCTACGAGCAGTACTTC	CASSLALSPYEQYF	-	TRBV5-4	-	TRBJ2-7
TGTGCCAGCGATTGGGGAGGATCCTCTGGAAACACCATATATTTT	CASDWGGSSGNTIYF	-	TRBV2	once	TRBJ1-3
TGCGCCAGCAGCTTGGGGGACGGGGGGTACAATGAGCAGTTCTTC	CASSLGDGGYNEQFF	TRBD2	TRBV5-1	once	TRBJ2-1
TGTGCCAGCAGTTACTCCTCAGGCCTCTCCTACGAGCAGTACTTC	CASSYSSGLSYEQYF	-	TRBV6-5	few	TRBJ2-7